This T cell receptor beta chain was captured in a study of T cell responses to AZD1222 COVID-19 vaccine. This table comes from immunoSEQ multiplex PCR, and its TCRdb copy is limited to in-frame clones, with some not included. The sample has more than 85,000 clones, less than 90% seen once. There are 15 residues in the CDR3. CDR1 is MDHEN and CDR2 is SYDVKM in the germline V gene. The V gene lost 5 bases and the J gene lost 6 bases, with 14 bases spanning the gap. The receptor's source is an adult in good health. This chain connects TRBV28 to TRBJ1-6; D might be TRBD1 (5 bases). The sample was peripheral blood, taken on day 0 of AZD1222 vaccination. The CDR3 nucleotides are TGTGCCAGCAGTCGTGACATGGGGCTTAATTCACCCCTCCACTTT. This gives the protein CASSRDMGLNSPLHF.